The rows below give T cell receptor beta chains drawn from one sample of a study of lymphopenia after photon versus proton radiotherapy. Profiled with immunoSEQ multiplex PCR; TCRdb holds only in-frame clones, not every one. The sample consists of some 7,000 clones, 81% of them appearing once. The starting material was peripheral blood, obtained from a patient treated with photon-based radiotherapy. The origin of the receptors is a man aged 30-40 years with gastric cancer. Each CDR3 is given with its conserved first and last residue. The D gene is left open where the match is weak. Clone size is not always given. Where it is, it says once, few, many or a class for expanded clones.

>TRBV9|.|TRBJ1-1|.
TGTGCCAGCAGCGCTTCCCATGGGGCAGGGGAAGCTTTCTTT
CASSASHGAGEAFF
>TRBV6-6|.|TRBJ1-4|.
TGTGCCAGCAGTTACGGACGGGACTTTAATGAAAAACTGTTTTTT
CASSYGRDFNEKLFF
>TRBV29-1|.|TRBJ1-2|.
TGCAGCGTTTCGAATGAAGGGGACTATGGCTACACCTTC
CSVSNEGDYGYTF
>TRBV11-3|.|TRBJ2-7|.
TGTGCCAGCAGCTTTACCTACGAGCAGTACTTC
CASSFTYEQYF
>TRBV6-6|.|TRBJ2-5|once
TGTGCCAGCAGTTACGAGCGGTACCAAGAGACCCAGTACTTC
CASSYERYQETQYF
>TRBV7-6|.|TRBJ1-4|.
TGTGCCAGCAGCTTGGGAGCAACTAATGAAAAACTGTTTTTT
CASSLGATNEKLFF
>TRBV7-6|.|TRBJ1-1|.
TGTGCCAGCAGCTTAACAGGGAGCGGGGGGCGGAACACTGAAGCTTTCTTT
CASSLTGSGGRNTEAFF
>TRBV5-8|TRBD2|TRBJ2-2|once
TGTGCCAGCACCCCAGAGGCGGGGAGGGACACCGGGGAGCTGTTTTTT
CASTPEAGRDTGELFF
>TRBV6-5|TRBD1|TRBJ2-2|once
TGTGCCAGCAGTTACTCGGGGACAGGGATCAACGGGGAGCTGTTTTTT
CASSYSGTGINGELFF
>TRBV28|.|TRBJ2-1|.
TGTGCCAGCAGTCTGGACTCAACACTCTCCTACAATGAGCAGTTCTTC
CASSLDSTLSYNEQFF
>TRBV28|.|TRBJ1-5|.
TGTGCCAGCAGTCCGGGACTTCGGATCAAGCCCCAGCATTTT
CASSPGLRIKPQHF
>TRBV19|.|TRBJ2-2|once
TGTGCCAGTAGTATAGTTGAGACTCCGCACGGCGGGGAGCTGTTTTTT
CASSIVETPHGGELFF
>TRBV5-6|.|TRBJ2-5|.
TGTGCCAGCAGCCAGGGACCGCTGCAAGAGACCCAGTACTTC
CASSQGPLQETQYF
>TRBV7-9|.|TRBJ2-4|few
TGTGCCAGCAGCGGAGAGGGACATCAGAAAAACATTCAGTACTTC
CASSGEGHQKNIQYF
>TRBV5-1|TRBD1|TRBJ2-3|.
TGCGCCAGCAGCCCAGGGGGCGCGACAGATACGCAGTATTTT
CASSPGGATDTQYF
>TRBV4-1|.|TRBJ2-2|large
TGCGCCAGCAGCCAAGATAGTGTCGGGGGAATCGCCGGGGAGCTGTTTTTT
CASSQDSVGGIAGELFF
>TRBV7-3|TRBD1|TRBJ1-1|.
TGTGCCAGCAGCTCAAACGTCCCGGGACAGGGGGCGAACACTGAAGCTTTCTTT
CASSSNVPGQGANTEAFF
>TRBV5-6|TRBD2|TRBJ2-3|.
TGTGCCAGCAGCTTACGGACTAGCGGACCCACAGATACGCAGTATTTT
CASSLRTSGPTDTQYF
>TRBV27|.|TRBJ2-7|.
TGTGCCAGCAGTTTAGGCGTAAATTCCTACGAGCAGTACTTC
CASSLGVNSYEQYF
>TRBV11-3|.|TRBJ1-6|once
TGTGCCAGCAGCTTAGATCAGGCGGGGAGCTCCTATAATTCACCCCTCCACTTT
CASSLDQAGSSYNSPLHF
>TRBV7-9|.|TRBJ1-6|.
TGTGCCAGCAGCTTAGCGGGGGCTGAGGCTTCACCCCTCCACTTT
CASSLAGAEASPLHF
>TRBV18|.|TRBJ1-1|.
TGTGCCAGCTCACCGGGACAAGCGGCCCGGTACACTGAAGCTTTCTTT
CASSPGQAARYTEAFF
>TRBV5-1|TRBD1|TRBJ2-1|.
TGCGCCAGCAGAACCACAGGGGGCGCCTACAATGAGCAGTTCTTC
CASRTTGGAYNEQFF
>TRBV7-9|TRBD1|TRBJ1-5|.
TGTGCCAGCAGCTTAGACGGGACAGCTCAGCCCCAGCATTTT
CASSLDGTAQPQHF
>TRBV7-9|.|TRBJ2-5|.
TGTGCCAGCAGTCGGGACCGGTCAGAGACCCAGTACTTC
CASSRDRSETQYF
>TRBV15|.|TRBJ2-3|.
TGTGCCACCAGCAGAGGTCGGCAATCTGGCACAGATACGCAGTATTTT
CATSRGRQSGTDTQYF
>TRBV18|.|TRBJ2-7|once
TGTGCCAGCTCACCCACCCCTCCGCGTGTAGACGGGTCCGAGCAGTACTTC
CASSPTPPRVDGSEQYF
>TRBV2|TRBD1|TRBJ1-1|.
TGTGCCCGCAGGCTTGGACAGGGGGCAGAGAACACTGAAGCTTTCTTT
CARRLGQGAENTEAFF
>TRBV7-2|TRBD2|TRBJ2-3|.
TGTGCCAGCAGCCCAAGACTAGCGTCTAGCACAGATACGCAGTATTTT
CASSPRLASSTDTQYF
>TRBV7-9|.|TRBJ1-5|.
TGTGCCAGCAGCTATGCGGGGGGCAGCAGCCAGCCCCAGCATTTT
CASSYAGGSSQPQHF
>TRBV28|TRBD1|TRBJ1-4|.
TGTGCCAGTAACAGGGGGCATGATGAAAAACTGTTTTTT
CASNRGHDEKLFF
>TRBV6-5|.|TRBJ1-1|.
TGTGCTTCCGGGAGGTCGGCTGAAGCTTTCTTT
CASGRSAEAFF
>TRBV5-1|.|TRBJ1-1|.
TGCGCCAGCAGCTTGGAGGGCCGAGAGGGCGCTGAAGCTTTCTTT
CASSLEGREGAEAFF
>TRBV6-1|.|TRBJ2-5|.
TGTGCCAGCTCACAGGTGTACCAAGAGACCCAGTACTTC
CASSQVYQETQYF
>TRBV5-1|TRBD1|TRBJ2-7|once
TGCGCCAGCAGCTTGGGGGACAGGGCGTCGGGTGAGCAGTACTTC
CASSLGDRASGEQYF
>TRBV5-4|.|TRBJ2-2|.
TGTGCCAGCACCTCGAGTGAAAACACCGGGGAGCTGTTTTTT
CASTSSENTGELFF
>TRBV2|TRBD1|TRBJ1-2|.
TGTGCCAGCAGCCCGGGACAGGGGGAGGTCTATGGCTACACCTTC
CASSPGQGEVYGYTF
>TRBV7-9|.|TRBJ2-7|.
TGTGCCAGCTCAGAGGGGGAGTTCGCCTCCTACGAGCAGTACTTC
CASSEGEFASYEQYF